This TCR beta chain is drawn from a study of human T cells and chemical hapten exposure. Study-wide context: Slight differences in pooled library volume were the main source of varying TCR yields across samples.

This clonotype has more than one count but fewer than ten. Time point noted: pre-sensitization, week 0. Specified treatment: therapeutic diphenylcyclopropenone sensitization with weekly scalp DPC. The starting material, unfractionated whole blood, was used for total RNA extraction. Using its own MiXCR run on the RACE reads, TCRdb lists one record per CDR3 protein. The repertoire holds over 50,000 distinct CDR3 sequences, with roughly a tenth as singletons. V was shortened by 3 bases and J by 2 bases, with 7 bases between the two germline ends. This CDR3 is built from 14 residues. Germline loops: CDR1 MGHDK, CDR2 SYGVNS.

The V call is TRBV25-1, the J call TRBJ1-4; perhaps TRBD1 as D (5 bases). This sample comprised whole blood, obtained in connection with sensitization to the hapten diphenylcyclopropenone (DPC). The sequence was collected from a woman aged 30 to 39 with alopecia areata. Some clones in this sample may be carry-over from other donors' samples. CDR3 sequence (DNA): TGTGCCAGCAGTGAGACAGACACTAATGAAAAACTGTTTTTT. As protein: CASSETDTNEKLFF.